This entry describes one TCR beta chain. The antigen is undetermined. The method was immunoSEQ multiplex PCR; TCRdb's version includes in-frame clones alone and lacks a portion of them. The table lists 150,000 or so clones, with about 2.2% in the top ten. The source of the sample is a study of T cell responses to AZD1222 COVID-19 vaccine. Findings and caveats of the study: Repertoires were obtained only post-peak T cell response. Only six AZD1222 recipients tested seropositive at baseline.

The CDR3 runs 15 residues. Germline-derived CDR1 and CDR2 are MNHEY and SVGAGI. With 6 bases clipped from V and 3 bases from J, the junction kept 11 bases outside the gene matches. Sequences were obtained from peripheral blood. The sequence was collected from an adult in good health. The gene calls are TRBV6-5 and TRBJ2-7; 7 bases are a match to TRBD1. This chain's CDR3 is CASRQTGAQHYEQYF. The CDR3 coding sequence is TGTGCCAGCAGGCAAACAGGGGCCCAACACTACGAGCAGTACTTC.